What follows are 23 T cell receptor beta chains derived from one specimen sequenced in a study of T cell responses to AZD1222 COVID-19 vaccine. The table came from immunoSEQ multiplex PCR; TCRdb's copy has only in-frame clones and leaves some out. The sample lists some 150,000 clones; roughly nine tenths were seen once. Sequenced here: peripheral blood, sampled on day 0 of MenACWY control vaccination. The receptors were sampled from an adult in good health.

This sequence joins TRBV5-5 and TRBJ2-7, with 12 bases that match TRBD2. The CDR3 contains 17 residues. Trimming cost V 4 bases and J 6 bases; bases outside gene matches: 14. Germline CDR1 and CDR2: SGHKS and YYEKEE (reference sequence). CDR3 DNA: TGTGCCAGCAGCCTAAGGACTAGCGGGAAGACCTTTTTCGAGCAGTACTTC. It encodes CASSLRTSGKTFFEQYF.

V usage is TRBV9 and J usage is TRBJ1-1; no definite D call. Trimming removed 3 bases from V and 2 bases from J, with 11 bases in between. Germline V gives CDR1 SGDLS, CDR2 YYNGEE. This CDR3 spans 14 amino acids. DNA for the CDR3: TGTGCCAGCAGCGCGCTAGGGCTTAACACTGAAGCTTTCTTT. Its translation is CASSALGLNTEAFF.

This clone has a single count. This rearrangement joins TRBV21-1 to TRBJ1-1; the table's D call, TRBD1, has no DNA check behind it. TRBV21-1 is annotated as a pseudogene. The CDR3 sequence is 20 residues long. CDR3 protein: CASSKVLRRGGDTMNTEAFF. CDR3 DNA: TGTGCCAGCAGCAAAGTATTAAGAAGAGGGGGCGATACGATGAACACTGAAGCTTTCTTT.

This rearrangement joins TRBV7-2 to TRBJ1-1; unclear D gene. V was pared by 2 bases and J by 10 bases, with 8 bases between. The CDR3 sequence is 11 residues long. In germline, CDR1 is SGHTA, CDR2 FQGNSA. The CDR3 reads CASSLWVGAFF. In DNA form, the CDR3 reads TGTGCCAGCAGCTTATGGGTCGGAGCTTTCTTT.

The CDR3 DNA follows: TGTGCCAGCAGCTTGGCAGGGATTCGCTACGAGCAGTACGTC. This gives the protein CASSLAGIRYEQYV. The rearrangement joins TRBV5-5 to TRBJ2-7; D perhaps matches TRBD1 (5 bases). CDR3 length: 14 amino acids. Per germline, CDR1 SGHKS and CDR2 YYEKEE (reference sequence). The V gene lost 0 bases and the J gene lost 3 bases, with 10 bases spanning the gap.

V usage is TRBV9 and J usage is TRBJ1-2; 9 bases are a match to TRBD1. In germline, CDR1 is SGDLS, CDR2 YYNGEE. This CDR3 has 18 amino acids. The trim removed 4 bases at V and 4 bases at J, leaving 17 bases unmatched. CDR3 in amino acids: CASSPTFTGTGQAYGYTF. The DNA for the CDR3 is TGTGCCAGCAGCCCGACCTTTACCGGGACAGGGCAGGCCTATGGCTACACCTTC.

The chain uses TRBV7-8 and TRBJ1-6; TRBD1 matches 7 bases. This CDR3 region has 13 residues. CDR1 is SGHVS, CDR2 FQNEAQ, per germline. Trimming removed 4 bases from V and 13 bases from J; junction bases left unmatched: 7. CDR3 sequence: CASSSRGEAPLHF. The CDR3 DNA follows: TGTGCCAGCAGCTCCAGGGGGGAGGCGCCCCTCCACTTT. Combining the CDR3 with reference TRBV7-8 and TRBJ1-6 gives the whole variable domain GAGVSQSPRYKVAKRGQDVALRCDPISGHVSLFWYQQALGQGPEFLTYFQNEAQLDKSGLPSDRFFAERPEGSVSTLKIQRTQQEDSAVYLCASSSRGEAPLHFGNGTRLTVT.

The V and J genes are TRBV3-1 (or the pseudogene TRBV3-2) and TRBJ1-4, with 11 bases lining up with TRBD1. The CDR3 is 17 amino acids. With V trimmed by 2 bases and J by 4 bases, 6 bases remained unmatched. Per germline, CDR1 LGHDT and CDR2 YNNKEL (reference sequence). This chain's CDR3 is CASSQRDRGFGNEKLFF. The DNA for the CDR3 is TGTGCCAGCAGCCAAAGGGACAGGGGGTTCGGTAATGAAAAACTGTTTTTT.

V is TRBV6-5 and J is TRBJ1-6; D perhaps matches TRBD1 (5 bases). V was pared by 8 bases and J by 7 bases, with 9 bases between. Germline CDR1 and CDR2: MNHEY and SVGAGI. The CDR3 has 12 amino acids. The CDR3: CASSQGNSPLHF. Written as DNA, the CDR3 is TGTGCCAGCTCGCAGGGAAATTCACCCCTCCACTTT.

The chain combines TRBV4-2 with TRBJ2-2; 10 bases are shared with TRBD1. Germline V CDR1 and CDR2: LGHNA, YNFKEQ. V lost 0 bases and J lost 9; bases outside the gene matches: 7. This CDR3 has 16 amino acids. The CDR3 sequence: CASSQDRGDRGRELFF. In DNA, the CDR3 is TGTGCCAGCAGCCAAGATAGAGGGGACAGGGGTCGGGAGCTGTTTTTT.

V gene TRBV2 combines with J gene TRBJ1-6; no clear D. The CDR3 sequence is 15 residues long. Germline lookup yields CDR1 SNHLY and CDR2 FYNNEI. V lost 9 bases, J lost 8 bases, and 20 bases lay in between. The CDR3 region is CARTQDSWMDSPLHF. The CDR3 DNA follows: TGTGCCAGGACGCAGGACTCCTGGATGGATTCACCCCTCCACTTT. Combining the CDR3 with reference TRBV2 and TRBJ1-6 gives the whole variable domain EPEVTQTPSHQVTQMGQEVILRCVPISNHLYFYWYRQILGQKVEFLVSFYNNEISEKSEIFDDQFSVERPDGSNFTLKIRSTKLEDSAMYFCARTQDSWMDSPLHFGNGTRLTVT.

The V and J genes are TRBV6-5 and TRBJ2-7, with D perhaps TRBD1 (5 bases). The CDR3 contains 14 residues. The germline V gene has CDR1 MNHEY and CDR2 SVGAGI. V was cut by 0 bases and J by 3 bases, with 9 bases left in between. CDR3 residues: CASSYSDSLYEQYV. The CDR3 DNA reads as TGTGCCAGCAGTTACTCTGACAGTCTCTACGAGCAGTACGTC.

The table lists this clone with a count of one. The chain couples TRBV12-3 or TRBV12-4 to TRBJ2-7, with D possibly being TRBD2 (6 bases). CDR3 length: 13 residues. The V gene lost 7 bases and the J gene lost 7 bases, with 17 bases spanning the gap. The CDR3 DNA reads TGTGCCAGCACTCCCGACTGGAGGGTTGAGCAGTACTTC. Protein: CASTPDWRVEQYF.

This chain's CDR3 is CASSPRGGTSGRQSSYEQYF. CDR3 sequence (DNA): TGTGCCAGCAGCCCTCGGGGGGGGACTAGCGGCCGACAGAGCTCCTACGAGCAGTACTTC. The genes are TRBV9 and TRBJ2-7; 11 nucleotides line up with TRBD2. The V segment lost 4 bases and the J segment 0 bases; nucleotides outside the gene matches: 18. The CDR3 contains 20 residues. Germline V gene data show CDR1 as SGDLS and CDR2 as YYNGEE.

The CDR3 spells CASSQDSANYGYTF. CDR3 in DNA: TGCGCCAGCAGCCAAGATTCGGCAAACTATGGCTACACCTTC. The chain carries TRBV4-1 and TRBJ1-2; D not resolved. Germline V gives CDR1 MGHRA, CDR2 YSYEKL. V was clipped by 0 bases and J by 2 bases, with 7 bases between them. The CDR3 loop spans 14 amino acids.

The rearrangement joins TRBV10-3 to TRBJ2-2; the D call may be TRBD1 or TRBD2 (5 bases each). V lost 5 bases, J lost 4 bases, and 14 bases lay in between. This CDR3 contains 15 residues. Germline CDR1 reads ENHRY; CDR2 reads SYGVKD. The CDR3 region has the DNA TGTGCCATCAGTCAGGGAGCAGGGAGCACCGGGGAGCTGTTTTTT. Protein: CAISQGAGSTGELFF.

The chain is built from TRBV7-8 and TRBJ1-6, with no clear D. V was pared by 8 bases and J by 7 bases, with 9 bases between. This CDR3 spans 12 amino acids. In germline, CDR1 is SGHVS, CDR2 FQNEAQ. CDR3 in DNA: TGTGCCAGCGGGCGTGGGAATTCACCCCTCCACTTT. This sequence encodes CASGRGNSPLHF.

In nucleotides, the CDR3 is TGTGCCTGGACCTCCCGGGAGGTTGCCACTGAAGCTTTCTTT. It specifies CAWTSREVATEAFF. The genes are TRBV30 and TRBJ1-1; no definite D call. The V gene lost 4 bases and the J gene lost 4 bases, with 16 bases spanning the gap. The germline V gene has CDR1 GTSNPN and CDR2 SVGIG (reference sequence). The CDR3 length is 14 residues.

The chain employs TRBV7-9 and TRBJ2-7; D uncertain. The CDR3 covers 14 residues. Per germline, CDR1 SEHNR and CDR2 FQNEAQ (reference sequence). Trimming took 5 bases from V and 2 from J, leaving 13 bases between them. This CDR3 reads CASSRGRSTYEQYF. The CDR3 nucleotides read TGTGCCAGCAGCAGAGGACGGAGCACCTACGAGCAGTACTTC.

This clone has more than one count but fewer than ten. This CDR3 is CASSQDQDEQYF. DNA for the CDR3: TGCGCCAGCAGCCAAGATCAGGACGAGCAGTACTTC. The chain links TRBV4-3 to TRBJ2-7; D gene uncertain. CDR1 is LGHNA, CDR2 YSLEER, per germline. Trimming cost V 0 bases and J 5 bases, with 5 bases left between them. The CDR3 runs to 12 residues.

The V and J genes are TRBV19 and TRBJ2-3; D is unclear. The CDR3 covers 16 residues. Deletions cut 2 bases from V and 2 bases from J, with 14 bases between. Germline values: CDR1 LNHDA, CDR2 SQIVND (reference sequence). The CDR3 nucleotides are TGTGCCAGTAGTATATATAATGGCCAGTTCACAGATACGCAGTATTTT. Translated, it gives CASSIYNGQFTDTQYF.

This clone was found a few times. This chain joins TRBV6-2 or TRBV6-3 and TRBJ2-7; TRBD2 matches 7 bases. J was trimmed by 4 bases and V by 4 bases; bases with no gene match: 4. CDR3 length: 13 residues. The V gene's germline CDR1 is MNHEY and CDR2 SVGEGT. In DNA, the CDR3 is TGTGCCAGCAGTTTGGCTAGCGGATACGAGCAGTACTTC. Translated, it gives CASSLASGYEQYF.

This clone was counted at least ten times. The chain combines TRBV6-4 with TRBJ2-6, with D uncertain. Trimming removed 8 bases at V and 3 bases at J, with 14 bases between. Germline V gives CDR1 MRHNA, CDR2 SNTAGT. The CDR3 runs to 15 residues. The CDR3 DNA sequence: TGTGCCAGCTCCCGAGGTGGGGTTGGGGCCAACGTCCTGACTTTC. This encodes CASSRGGVGANVLTF.